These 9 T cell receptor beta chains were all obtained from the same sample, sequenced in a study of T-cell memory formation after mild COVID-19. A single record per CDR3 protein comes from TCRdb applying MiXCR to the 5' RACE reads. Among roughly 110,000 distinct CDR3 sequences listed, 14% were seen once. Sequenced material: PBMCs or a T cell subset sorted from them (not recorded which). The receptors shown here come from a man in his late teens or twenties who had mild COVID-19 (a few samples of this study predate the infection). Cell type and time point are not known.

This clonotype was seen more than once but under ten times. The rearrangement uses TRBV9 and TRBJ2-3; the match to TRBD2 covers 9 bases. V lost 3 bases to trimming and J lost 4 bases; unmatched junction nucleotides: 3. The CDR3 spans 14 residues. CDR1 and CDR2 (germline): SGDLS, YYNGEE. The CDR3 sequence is CASSDGLAPDTQYF. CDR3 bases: TGTGCCAGCAGCGACGGACTAGCGCCAGATACGCAGTATTTT.

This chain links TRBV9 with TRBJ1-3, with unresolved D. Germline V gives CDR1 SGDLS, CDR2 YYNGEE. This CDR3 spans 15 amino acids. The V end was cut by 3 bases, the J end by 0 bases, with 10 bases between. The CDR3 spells CASSADQNSGNTIYF. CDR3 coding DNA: TGTGCCAGCAGCGCGGACCAAAACTCTGGAAACACCATATATTTT.

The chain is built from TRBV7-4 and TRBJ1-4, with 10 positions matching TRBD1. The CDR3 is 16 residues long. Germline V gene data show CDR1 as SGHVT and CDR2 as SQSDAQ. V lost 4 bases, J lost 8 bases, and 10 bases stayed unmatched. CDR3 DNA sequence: TGTGCCAGCAGCTCTAGCCCCGGGACAGGGGAAGAAAAACTGTTTTTT. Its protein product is CASSSSPGTGEEKLFF.

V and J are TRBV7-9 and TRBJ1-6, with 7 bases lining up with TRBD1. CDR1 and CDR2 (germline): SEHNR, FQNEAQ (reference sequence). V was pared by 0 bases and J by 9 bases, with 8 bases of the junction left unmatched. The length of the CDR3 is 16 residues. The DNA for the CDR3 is TGTGCCAGCAGCTTAGCGCAGGGGGGGCGAACTTCACCCCTCCACTTT. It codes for CASSLAQGGRTSPLHF.

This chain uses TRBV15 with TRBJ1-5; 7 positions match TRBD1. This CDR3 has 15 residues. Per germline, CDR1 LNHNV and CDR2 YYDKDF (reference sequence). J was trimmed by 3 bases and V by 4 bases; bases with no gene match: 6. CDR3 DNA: TGTGCCACCAGCACGGACAGGAAGGCCAATCAGCCCCAGCATTTT. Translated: CATSTDRKANQPQHF.

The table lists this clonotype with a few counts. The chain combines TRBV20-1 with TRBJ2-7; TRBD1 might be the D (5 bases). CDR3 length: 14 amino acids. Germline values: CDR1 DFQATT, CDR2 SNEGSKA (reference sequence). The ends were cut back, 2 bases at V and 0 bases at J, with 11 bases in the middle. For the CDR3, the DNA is TGCAGTGCTAGACCAGACAGAAACTCCTACGAGCAGTACGTC. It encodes CSARPDRNSYEQYV.

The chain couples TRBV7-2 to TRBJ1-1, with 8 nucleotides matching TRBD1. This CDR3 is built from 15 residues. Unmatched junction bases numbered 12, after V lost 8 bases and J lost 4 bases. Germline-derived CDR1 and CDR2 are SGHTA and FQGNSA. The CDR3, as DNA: TGTGCCAGCGCACCCCGACAGGGGAGGATCACTGAAGCTTTCTTT. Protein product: CASAPRQGRITEAFF.

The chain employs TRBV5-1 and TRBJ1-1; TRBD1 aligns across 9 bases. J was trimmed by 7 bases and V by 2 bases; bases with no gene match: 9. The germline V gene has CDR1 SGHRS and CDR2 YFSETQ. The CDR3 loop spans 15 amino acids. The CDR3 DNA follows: TGCGCCAGCAGCTTACCGGGACAGGGCTTTTTTGAAGCTTTCTTT. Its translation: CASSLPGQGFFEAFF. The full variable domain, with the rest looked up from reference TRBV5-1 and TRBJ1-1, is KAGVTQTPRYLIKTRGQQVTLSCSPISGHRSVSWYQQTPGQGLQFLFEYFSETQRNKGNFPGRFSGRQFSNSRSEMNVSTLELGDSALYLCASSLPGQGFFEAFFGQGTRLTVV.

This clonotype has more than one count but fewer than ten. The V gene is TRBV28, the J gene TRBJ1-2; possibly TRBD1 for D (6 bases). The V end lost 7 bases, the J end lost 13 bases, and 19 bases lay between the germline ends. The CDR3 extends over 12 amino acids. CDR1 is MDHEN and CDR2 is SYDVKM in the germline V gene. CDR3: CASTKAGGRVTF. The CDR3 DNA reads TGTGCCAGCACTAAAGCCGGGGGGCGAGTCACCTTC.